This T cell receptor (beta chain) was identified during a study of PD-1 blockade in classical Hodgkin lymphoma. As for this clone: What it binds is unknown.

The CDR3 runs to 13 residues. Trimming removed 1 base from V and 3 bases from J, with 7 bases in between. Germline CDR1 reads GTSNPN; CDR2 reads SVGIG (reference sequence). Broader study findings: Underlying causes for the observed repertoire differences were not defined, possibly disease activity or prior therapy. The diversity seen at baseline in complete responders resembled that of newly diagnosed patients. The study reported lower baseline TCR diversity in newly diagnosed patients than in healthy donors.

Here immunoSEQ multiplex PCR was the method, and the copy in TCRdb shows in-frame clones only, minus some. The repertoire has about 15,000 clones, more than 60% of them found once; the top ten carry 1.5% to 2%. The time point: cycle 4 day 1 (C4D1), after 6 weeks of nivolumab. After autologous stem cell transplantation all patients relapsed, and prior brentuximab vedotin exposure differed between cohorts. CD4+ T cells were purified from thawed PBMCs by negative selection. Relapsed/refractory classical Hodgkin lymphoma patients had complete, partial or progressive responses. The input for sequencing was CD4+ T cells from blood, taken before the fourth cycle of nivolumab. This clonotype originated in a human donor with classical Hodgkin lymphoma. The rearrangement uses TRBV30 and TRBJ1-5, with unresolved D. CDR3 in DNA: TGTGCCTGGAGTGGTCAAGTCAATCAGCCCCAGCATTTT. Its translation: CAWSGQVNQPQHF.